These 9 T cell receptor beta chains were sequenced from one sample in a study of blood T cells in healthy people across ages. The second PCR ran roughly 7 to 12 cycles with a sample-barcoded 5' primer and J-beta primers. Using its own MiXCR run on the 5' RACE reads, TCRdb lists one record per CDR3 protein. The sample holds 700,000 to 800,000 distinct CDR3 sequences, 43% seen once. The sample consisted of blood. The receptors were gathered from a woman aged 55-69 years in good health.

This clonotype was picked up a small number of times. The V gene is TRBV7-3, the J gene TRBJ2-3, with 14 nucleotides matching TRBD2. Germline V gives CDR1 SGHTA, CDR2 FQGTGA. V lost 3 bases and J lost 6; bases outside the gene matches: 5. CDR3 length equals 16 residues. The CDR3 here is CASSLTSGGGWDTQYF. The CDR3 region has the DNA TGTGCCAGCAGCTTGACTAGCGGGGGGGGGTGGGATACGCAGTATTTT.

The genes are TRBV21-1 and TRBJ2-5; the DNA was not used to check the table's D call, TRBD1. TRBV21-1 is listed as a pseudogene. This CDR3 has 17 amino acids. This CDR3 is CASSKGVQGAFQETQYF. DNA for the CDR3: TGTGCCAGCAGCAAAGGCGTCCAGGGGGCCTTCCAAGAGACCCAGTACTTC.

This clonotype was counted ten times or more. The chain has TRBV20-1 and TRBJ2-1; 7 nucleotides match TRBD1. The germline CDR1 and CDR2 sequences are DFQATT and SNEGSKA (reference sequence). The length of the CDR3 is 13 residues. V gave up 3 bases and J gave up 6 bases; unmatched junction bases: 5. DNA for the CDR3: TGCAGTGCTAGCCCAGGGGGTGGCAATGAGCAGTTCTTC. Translated: CSASPGGGNEQFF.

This clonotype was detected a few times. This sequence joins TRBV11-2 and TRBJ2-1; TRBD2 agrees at 9 bases. CDR1 is SGHAT, CDR2 FQNNGV, per germline. V lost 2 bases to trimming and J lost 8 bases; unmatched junction nucleotides: 10. The CDR3 contains 16 residues. CDR3 in amino acids: CASSLTIGGGGDEQFF. The CDR3 DNA sequence: TGTGCCAGCAGCTTAACGATCGGCGGGGGGGGCGATGAGCAGTTCTTC.

The V and J genes are TRBV6-2 or TRBV6-3 and TRBJ1-2, with D perhaps matching TRBD1 (6 bases). V lost 7 bases and J 0 bases, leaving 15 bases between the germline ends. The CDR3 is made up of 15 amino acids. Per germline, CDR1 MNHEY and CDR2 SVGEGT. The CDR3 sequence: CASTPWTESNYGYTF. In DNA, the CDR3 is TGTGCCAGCACTCCATGGACAGAATCTAACTATGGCTACACCTTC.

Comment on this clonotype: It is unclear where the CDR3 begins or ends on the DNA, so no DNA is shown, and the CDR3 is as TCRdb lists it. Here the CDR3 reads CASSKYICSYEQYF. The chain couples TRBV21-1 to TRBJ2-7. TRBV21-1 is classified as a pseudogene. The CDR3 is 14 residues long, ends included.

The genes are TRBV11-2 and TRBJ1-4; D uncertain. The CDR3 loop spans 13 amino acids. V was pared by 4 bases and J by 8 bases, with 11 bases between. From germline, CDR1 is SGHAT and CDR2 FQNNGV. The CDR3 region has the DNA TGTGCCAGCAGCTCCGCGATTGGCGAAAAACTGTTTTTT. Its protein is CASSSAIGEKLFF.

This clonotype was seen only a few times. The chain is built from TRBV4-1 and TRBJ2-3, with 11 bases aligning to TRBD1. CDR1 and CDR2 (germline): MGHRA, YSYEKL. The trim removed 4 bases at V and 5 bases at J, leaving 5 bases unmatched. CDR3 length: 15 amino acids. CDR3 sequence (DNA): TGCGCCAGCAGCCCAGGACAGGGGGCGGTAGATACGCAGTATTTT. This sequence encodes CASSPGQGAVDTQYF.

Concerning this clonotype: A much larger clonotype is one base distant, so this may be a read error. The J gene is TRBJ2-1, the V gene TRBV20-1, with D possibly TRBD1 on 5 matching bases. The germline V gene has CDR1 DFQATT and CDR2 SNEGSKA (reference sequence). V lost 3 bases to trimming and J lost 13 bases, with 19 bases between them. This CDR3 spans 13 amino acids. The CDR3 loop reads CSASRTDKETQFF. CDR3 DNA: TGCAGTGCTAGCCGTACGGACAAAGAGACCCAGTTCTTC.